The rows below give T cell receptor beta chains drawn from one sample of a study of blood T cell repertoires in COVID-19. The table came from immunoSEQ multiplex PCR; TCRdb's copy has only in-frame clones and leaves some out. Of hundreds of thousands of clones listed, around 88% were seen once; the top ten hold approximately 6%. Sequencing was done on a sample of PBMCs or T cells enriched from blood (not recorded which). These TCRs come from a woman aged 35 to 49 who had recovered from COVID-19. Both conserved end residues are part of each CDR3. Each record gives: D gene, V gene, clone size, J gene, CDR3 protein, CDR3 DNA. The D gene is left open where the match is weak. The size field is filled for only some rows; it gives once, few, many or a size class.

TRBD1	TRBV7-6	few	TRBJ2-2	CASTKRGTGGGGNTGELFF	TGTGCCAGCACCAAGAGGGGGACAGGGGGCGGTGGGAACACCGGGGAGCTGTTTTTT
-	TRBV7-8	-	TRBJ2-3	CASSVYTGKSTDTQYF	TGTGCCAGCAGCGTATATACAGGGAAGAGCACAGATACGCAGTATTTT
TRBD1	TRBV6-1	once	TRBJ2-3	CASSERDRATDTQYF	TGTGCCAGCAGTGAGCGGGACAGGGCGACAGATACGCAGTATTTT
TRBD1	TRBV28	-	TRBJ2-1	CASRVGQAGEQFF	TGTGCCAGCAGAGTTGGACAGGCCGGTGAGCAGTTCTTC
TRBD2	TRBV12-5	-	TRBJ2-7	CASPSAGGPSEQYF	TGTGCTAGTCCGTCCGCGGGAGGGCCGTCCGAGCAGTACTTC
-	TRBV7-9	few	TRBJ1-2	CASSSTEANYGYTF	TGTGCCAGCAGCTCGACAGAAGCTAACTATGGCTACACCTTC
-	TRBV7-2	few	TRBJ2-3	CASSTSGSAGDTQYF	TGTGCCAGCAGCACCAGCGGGTCGGCTGGAGATACGCAGTATTTT
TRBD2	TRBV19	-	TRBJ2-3	CASSFLAGGSTDTQYF	TGTGCCAGTAGTTTCCTAGCGGGAGGTTCCACAGATACGCAGTATTTT
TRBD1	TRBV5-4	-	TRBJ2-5	CASTLSGGRETQYF	TGTGCCAGCACCCTCTCAGGGGGCAGAGAGACCCAGTACTTC
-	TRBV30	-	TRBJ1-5	CAWSLLGPLNVEPQPQHF	TGTGCCTGGAGTCTCTTGGGCCCTTTGAATGTTGAACCTCAGCCCCAGCATTTT
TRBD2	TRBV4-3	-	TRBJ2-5	CASSQASGRAETQYF	TGCGCCAGCAGCCAAGCTAGCGGGAGGGCAGAGACCCAGTACTTC
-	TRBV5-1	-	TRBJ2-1	CASSLAPGDSEQFF	TGCGCCAGCAGCTTGGCCCCGGGGGACAGCGAGCAGTTCTTC
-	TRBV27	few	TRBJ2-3	CASSPTPGRDTQYF	TGTGCCAGCAGCCCGACACCGGGGAGGGATACGCAGTATTTT
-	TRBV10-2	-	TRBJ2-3	CASSSGKDTQYF	TGCGCCAGCAGTTCCGGGAAGGATACGCAGTATTTT
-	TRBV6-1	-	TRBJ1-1	CASSDLRNTEAFF	TGTGCCAGCAGTGACCTGAGGAACACTGAAGCTTTCTTT
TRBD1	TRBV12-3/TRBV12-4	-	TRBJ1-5	CASLHSGGEPQHF	TGTGCCAGCCTGCATTCAGGGGGCGAGCCCCAGCATTTT
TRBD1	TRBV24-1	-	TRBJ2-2	CATSDLQTGGNTGELFF	TGTGCCACCAGTGATTTGCAAACAGGGGGGAACACCGGGGAGCTGTTTTTT
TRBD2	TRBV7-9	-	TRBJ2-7	CASSLGPSGVFGEQYF	TGTGCCAGCAGCTTAGGGCCTAGCGGGGTTTTTGGCGAGCAGTACTTC
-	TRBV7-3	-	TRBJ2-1	CASSLLQGSNEQFF	TGTGCCAGCAGCTTACTACAGGGTAGCAATGAGCAGTTCTTC
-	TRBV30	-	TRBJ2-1	CAWSVSYEQFF	TGTGCCTGGAGTGTTTCGTATGAGCAGTTCTTC
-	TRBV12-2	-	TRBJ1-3	CARDSSSSGNTIYF	TGTGCAAGGGACAGTAGTTCTTCGGGAAACACCATATATTTT
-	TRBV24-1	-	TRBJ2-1	CATSDGAGNEQFF	TGTGCCACCAGTGATGGGGCCGGCAATGAGCAGTTCTTC
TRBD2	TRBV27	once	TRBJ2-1	CASSLIWTSGTYNEQFF	TGTGCCAGCAGTTTAATCTGGACTAGCGGAACCTACAATGAGCAGTTCTTC
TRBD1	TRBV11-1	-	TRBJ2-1	CASSVGTGGDEQFF	TGTGCCAGCAGCGTGGGGACAGGTGGCGATGAGCAGTTCTTC
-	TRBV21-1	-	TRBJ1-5	CASSITGGLQPQHF	TGTGCCAGCAGCATAACAGGGGGTCTTCAGCCCCAGCATTTT
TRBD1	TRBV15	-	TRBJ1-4	CATGQAATNEKLFF	TGTGCCACTGGACAGGCCGCAACTAATGAAAAACTGTTTTTT
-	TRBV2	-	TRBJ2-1	CASSGGFLGNEQFF	TGTGCCAGCAGTGGGGGCTTCCTAGGTAATGAGCAGTTCTTC
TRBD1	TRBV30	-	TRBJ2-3	CAWSRGPDTQYF	TGTGCCTGGAGCAGGGGGCCAGATACGCAGTATTTT
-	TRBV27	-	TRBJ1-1	CASSLAGRATEAFF	TGTGCCAGCAGTTTGGCGGGGAGGGCCACTGAAGCTTTCTTT
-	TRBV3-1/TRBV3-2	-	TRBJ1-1	CASSQGSGFTEAFF	TGTGCCAGCAGCCAAGGGTCAGGGTTCACTGAAGCTTTCTTT
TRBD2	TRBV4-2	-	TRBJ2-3	CASSQVLAGGSTDTQYF	TGTGCCAGCAGCCAAGTCCTAGCGGGAGGATCCACAGATACGCAGTATTTT
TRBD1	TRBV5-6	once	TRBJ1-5	CASSLRGQPANQPQHF	TGTGCCAGCAGCTTGAGGGGACAGCCGGCCAATCAGCCCCAGCATTTT
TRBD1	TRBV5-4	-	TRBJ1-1	CASSLGTGGRTEAFF	TGTGCCAGCAGCTTGGGGACAGGGGGACGAACTGAAGCTTTCTTT
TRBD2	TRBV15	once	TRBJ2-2	CATSRDTLAGGNTGELFF	TGTGCCACCAGCAGAGATACGCTAGCGGGAGGGAACACCGGGGAGCTGTTTTTT
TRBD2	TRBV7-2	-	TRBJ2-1	CASRAPGAGGEDEQFF	TGTGCCAGCAGAGCTCCCGGAGCGGGAGGAGAGGATGAGCAGTTCTTC
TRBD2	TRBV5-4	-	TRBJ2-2	CASSAPGLAGTGELFF	TGTGCCAGCAGCGCCCCAGGACTAGCGGGAACCGGGGAGCTGTTTTTT
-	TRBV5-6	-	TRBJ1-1	CASNPRGGSTEAFF	TGTGCCAGCAACCCGCGGGGGGGCAGCACTGAAGCTTTCTTT
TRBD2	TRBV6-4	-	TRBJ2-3	CASRAGTSGTDTQYF	TGTGCCAGCAGAGCCGGGACTAGCGGTACAGATACGCAGTATTTT
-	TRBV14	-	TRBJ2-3	CASSQGRASGTDTQYF	TGTGCCAGCAGCCAAGGGAGGGCTAGCGGCACAGATACGCAGTATTTT